These 22 T cell receptor beta chains came from one sample sequenced in a study of cytotoxic CD8 clonotypes in ibrutinib-treated CLL (TCRdb year 2021). Library preparation was by the immunoSEQ multiplex PCR assay. Here the immuneACCESS table is served through TCRdb, limited to in-frame sequences with V and J called. Missing clones are a known gap in these copies; in checked studies unresolved V genes cover under half, and the rest lacks a known reason. Here the sample has under 150,000 clones; less than 95% occur a single time. The ten largest clones capture 10% to 13% of the sample. In the paper's terms, the time point label means: 12 months on ibrutinib. This specimen was PBMCs, taken after 12 months of ibrutinib treatment. The receptors were gathered from a human donor with chronic lymphocytic leukemia.

This chain uses TRBV7-9 with TRBJ2-1; D may be TRBD2 (5 bases). Trimming left V 1 base short and J 4 bases short, with 8 bases between. Germline values: CDR1 SEHNR, CDR2 FQNEAQ (reference sequence). The CDR3 is 14 residues long. CDR3 coding DNA: TGTGCCAGCAGCTTAGACGGACTTTACAATGAGCAGTTCTTC. Protein: CASSLDGLYNEQFF.

The genes are TRBV6-5 and TRBJ1-1; D is ambiguous. Germline assignment: CDR1 MNHEY and CDR2 SVGAGI. V was clipped by 6 bases and J by 6 bases, with 14 bases between them. The CDR3 totals 13 residues. The CDR3 DNA reads as TGTGCCAGCAGCGCCCGATCTGGGGCTGAAGCTTTCTTT. Translation gives CASSARSGAEAFF.

As regards this clone: One end of the junction does not line up with germline, which may come from a read error. V usage is TRBV2 and J usage is TRBJ2-6; D ambiguous. Germline V CDR1 and CDR2: SNHLY, FYNNEI. CDR3 length: 13 amino acids. CDR3 loop: CASCESGANVLTF. DNA of the CDR3: TGTGCCAGCTGTGAGTCTGGGGCCAACGTCCTGACTTTC. Using reference TRBV2 and TRBJ2-6 for the parts outside the CDR3, the full variable domain is EPEVTQTPSHQVTQMGQEVILRCVPISNHLYFYWYRQILGQKVEFLVSFYNNEISEKSEIFDDQFSVERPDGSNFTLKIRSTKLEDSAMYFCASCESGANVLTFGAGSRLTVL.

This chain connects TRBV9 to TRBJ1-2; 8 nucleotides agree with TRBD1. The ends lost 4 bases at V and 3 bases at J; junction bases unmatched: 8. The CDR3 extends over 15 amino acids. Germline lookup yields CDR1 SGDLS and CDR2 YYNGEE. DNA for the CDR3: TGTGCCAGCAGCCCCGAGGACAGGGCGGACTATGGCTACACCTTC. This encodes CASSPEDRADYGYTF.

This sequence joins TRBV28 and TRBJ2-5; TRBD1 matches at 10 bases. The CDR3 extends over 15 amino acids. Losses at the gene ends were 4 bases for V and 4 bases for J; bases not matched to a gene: 6. CDR1 and CDR2 from the germline V gene are MDHEN and SYDVKM. This chain's CDR3 is CASSSGTGARETQYF. CDR3 sequence (DNA): TGTGCCAGCAGTTCGGGGACAGGGGCGAGAGAGACCCAGTACTTC.

This clone was recorded a few times. This chain connects TRBV6-1 to TRBJ1-5; D uncertain. V lost 8 bases and J 2 bases, leaving 13 bases between the germline ends. Germline CDR1 and CDR2: MNHNS and SASEGT. CDR3 length equals 14 residues. The DNA for the CDR3 is TGTGCCAGCGGATATGGCGGAGGCAATCAGCCCCAGCATTTT. Translation gives CASGYGGGNQPQHF.

The chain has TRBV28 and TRBJ2-2; perhaps D is TRBD1 or TRBD2 (7 bases each). V gave up 5 bases and J gave up 1 base, with 11 bases separating them. Germline V CDR1 and CDR2: MDHEN, SYDVKM. The CDR3 runs 15 residues. CDR3 sequence (DNA): TGTGCCAGCAGTAGCGGGACAGTGAACACCGGGGAGCTGTTTTTT. Encoded protein: CASSSGTVNTGELFF.

The genes are TRBV25-1 and TRBJ1-3; D gene unclear. The CDR3 contains 14 residues. Trimming took 2 bases from V and 8 from J, leaving 13 bases between them. Germline CDR1 is MGHDK and CDR2 is SYGVNS. The CDR3 here is CASSEGWLRDTIYF. CDR3 DNA sequence: TGTGCCAGCAGTGAAGGTTGGCTCCGGGACACCATATATTTT.

J is TRBJ1-1 and V is TRBV5-1; 7 nucleotides align to TRBD1. V lost 4 bases, J lost 1 base, and 7 bases stayed unmatched. The CDR3 contains 15 residues. The germline gives CDR1 SGHRS, CDR2 YFSETQ. For the CDR3, the DNA is TGCGCCAGCAGCCCGGGGGGACAGACGAACACTGAAGCTTTCTTT. Its protein product is CASSPGGQTNTEAFF.

The chain joins TRBV19 to TRBJ2-5, with 7 bases identical to TRBD1. The CDR3 runs 17 residues. The germline V gene has CDR1 LNHDA and CDR2 SQIVND (reference sequence). The trim removed 7 bases at V and 1 base at J, leaving 15 bases unmatched. The CDR3 sequence is CASTTTGKRSVQETQYF. CDR3 DNA sequence: TGTGCCAGTACCACGACAGGGAAGAGGTCCGTCCAAGAGACCCAGTACTTC.

For the CDR3, the DNA is TGTGCCTGGAGTCCCGGGACCCGATGGGAGACCCAGTACTTC. It translates to CAWSPGTRWETQYF. The chain has TRBV30 and TRBJ2-5; D possibly uses TRBD1 or TRBD2 (5 bases each). The germline V gene has CDR1 GTSNPN and CDR2 SVGIG (reference sequence). This CDR3 comprises 14 residues. Trimming pared 2 bases from V and 5 bases from J, leaving 15 bases between.

The chain combines TRBV18 with TRBJ2-7; a possible D gene is TRBD1 (6 bases). CDR1 and CDR2 (germline): KGHSH, LQKENI. CDR3 length equals 12 residues. V shed 5 bases and J shed 5 bases, with 10 bases lying between them. CDR3 sequence (DNA): TGTGCCAGCTCAGCGAGGACAGACGAGCAGTACTTC. Translated, it gives CASSARTDEQYF.

The chain links TRBV19 to TRBJ2-2; D not resolved. V dropped 4 bases and J dropped 2 bases, with 5 bases sitting between them. CDR1 and CDR2 (germline): LNHDA, SQIVND (reference sequence). The CDR3 extends over 13 amino acids. CDR3 amino acids: CASSKDNTGELFF. DNA of the CDR3: TGTGCCAGTAGTAAGGATAACACCGGGGAGCTGTTTTTT.

J is TRBJ2-2 and V is TRBV7-9; D may be TRBD1 (5 bases). Germline V gene data show CDR1 as SEHNR and CDR2 as FQNEAQ (reference sequence). Trimming removed 1 base at V and 6 bases at J, with 12 bases between. The CDR3 covers 15 residues. The CDR3 DNA reads as TGTGCCAGCAGCTTAGGGCAGGGCGCCTCCGGGGAGCTGTTTTTT. Translating it yields CASSLGQGASGELFF.

This chain links TRBV18 with TRBJ2-1; 9 bases agree with TRBD2. This CDR3 contains 15 residues. Trimming at V came to 4 bases and at J to 3 bases, leaving 4 bases not matched to a gene. The germline CDR1 and CDR2 sequences are KGHSH and LQKENI. Here the CDR3 reads CASSRLAVNYNEQFF. As DNA, the CDR3 is TGTGCCAGCTCACGACTAGCGGTAAACTACAATGAGCAGTTCTTC.

This clone is a singleton in its sample. This chain joins TRBV19 and TRBJ1-5, with D possibly TRBD1 on 5 matching bases. The germline CDR1 and CDR2 sequences are LNHDA and SQIVND (reference sequence). The V gene lost 3 bases and the J gene lost 0 bases, with 9 bases spanning the gap. The CDR3 spans 15 residues. CDR3 residues: CASSIRGYSNQPQHF. The CDR3 nucleotides read TGTGCCAGTAGTATTAGGGGCTATAGCAATCAGCCCCAGCATTTT.

The genes are TRBV25-1 and TRBJ1-3, with D possibly matching TRBD1 (6 bases). There are 17 residues in the CDR3. V lost 1 base and J lost 0, with 13 bases in between. Germline-derived CDR1 and CDR2 are MGHDK and SYGVNS. CDR3: CASSEFLGTNSGNTIYF. In DNA form, the CDR3 reads TGTGCCAGCAGTGAATTTTTAGGGACAAACTCTGGAAACACCATATATTTT.

The chain couples TRBV19 to TRBJ2-1; TRBD1 aligns across 9 bases. V shed 5 bases, J shed 2 bases, and the junction held 22 bases outside the gene matches. This CDR3 is built from 21 residues. The germline V gene encodes CDR1 LNHDA and CDR2 SQIVND (reference sequence). Here the CDR3 reads CASSGWIRTGELRIPYNEQFF. CDR3 in DNA: TGTGCCAGTAGTGGTTGGATCCGGACAGGGGAGCTCCGCATACCCTACAATGAGCAGTTCTTC.

This clone has a single count. The chain carries TRBV15 and TRBJ2-3, with D possibly TRBD1 on 6 matching bases. The CDR3 has 17 residues. The V gene lost 0 bases and the J gene lost 0 bases, with 13 bases spanning the gap. The germline V gene encodes CDR1 LNHNV and CDR2 YYDKDF (reference sequence). CDR3 in amino acids: CATSREQRTASTDTQYF. The CDR3 DNA reads as TGTGCCACCAGCAGAGAGCAAAGGACAGCCAGCACAGATACGCAGTATTTT.

V usage is TRBV29-1 and J usage is TRBJ2-5, with D uncertain. The CDR3 contains 13 residues. Germline-derived CDR1 and CDR2 are SQVTM and ANQGSEA. The V gene lost 4 bases and the J gene lost 1 base, with 10 bases spanning the gap. The CDR3 loop reads CSVGPRFQETQYF. CDR3 in DNA: TGCAGCGTTGGCCCGCGATTCCAAGAGACCCAGTACTTC. Drawing the rest from reference TRBV29-1 and TRBJ2-5, the complete variable domain is SAVISQKPSRDICQRGTSLTIQCQVDSQVTMMFWYRQQPGQSLTLIATANQGSEATYESGFVIDKFPISRPNLTFSTLTVSNMSPEDSSIYLCSVGPRFQETQYFGPGTRLLVL.

The V gene is TRBV10-3, the J gene TRBJ2-1; D uncertain. Trimming shortened V by 7 bases and J by 9 bases, and 16 bases separated the two germline ends. The CDR3 extends over 13 amino acids. Germline values: CDR1 ENHRY, CDR2 SYGVKD. The CDR3 reads CAITGVTDGEQFF. CDR3 nucleotide sequence: TGTGCCATCACTGGGGTAACAGATGGTGAGCAGTTCTTC.

The gene calls are TRBV10-1 and TRBJ2-7; D unresolved. Germline V gene lookup returns CDR1 WNHNN and CDR2 SYGVQD (reference sequence). The CDR3 extends over 12 amino acids. V gave up 5 bases and J gave up 3 bases, with 8 bases separating them. CDR3 sequence (DNA): TGCGCCAGCAGTCAGACGGGCTACGAGCAGTACTTC. Translated: CASSQTGYEQYF.